Presented here are 20 T cell receptor beta chains from one specimen sequenced in a study of T-cell reconstitution after alpha-beta-depleted transplantation in children. The TCRbeta library was prepared with unique molecular identifiers. TCRdb processed the PCR reads anew with MiXCR; each CDR3 protein has one entry. The table includes some 640,000 distinct CDR3 sequences, roughly 17% detected once. Sequenced material: PBMCs from the stem cell graft donor, taken from the stem cell graft. These receptors originate from a human donor who donated a stem cell graft to a child with acute myeloid leukemia.

This clonotype was counted at least ten times. V gene TRBV9 combines with J gene TRBJ2-3; 7 bases line up with TRBD2. J was trimmed by 0 bases and V by 3 bases; bases with no gene match: 7. The germline V gene encodes CDR1 SGDLS and CDR2 YYNGEE. The CDR3 consists of 16 residues. CDR3 sequence: CASSAPSGASTDTQYF. In DNA form, the CDR3 reads TGTGCCAGCAGCGCGCCGAGCGGGGCGAGCACAGATACGCAGTATTTT.

The J gene is TRBJ2-1, the V gene TRBV6-5; 11 bases align to TRBD1. J lost 8 bases, V lost 4 bases, and 13 bases had no gene match. The CDR3 runs to 17 residues. The germline gives CDR1 MNHEY, CDR2 SVGAGI. As DNA, the CDR3 is TGTGCCAGCAGTTTTCGGCCCGGACAGGGGGCGATCGATGAGCAGTTCTTC. It yields the protein CASSFRPGQGAIDEQFF.

This clonotype showed up just a few times. The genes are TRBV12-3 or TRBV12-4 and TRBJ2-1; D not resolved. This CDR3 comprises 16 residues. With 3 bases removed from V and 4 bases from J, the gap between germline ends came to 16 bases. The CDR3 is CASSFSTPGLYNEQFF. For the CDR3, the DNA is TGTGCCAGCAGTTTTAGCACCCCTGGCTTATACAATGAGCAGTTCTTC.

In this sample, this clonotype turned up a few times. The chain uses TRBV20-1 and TRBJ1-1; maybe TRBD1 (6 bases). Germline loops: CDR1 DFQATT, CDR2 SNEGSKA (reference sequence). The V and J ends lost 0 bases and 3 bases respectively, with 14 bases between them. CDR3 length: 15 residues. The CDR3 spells CSARDEGVGDTEAFF. The CDR3 DNA reads as TGCAGTGCTAGAGATGAGGGGGTAGGGGACACTGAAGCTTTCTTT.

Only a few counts were recorded for this clonotype. The rearrangement uses TRBV12-3 or TRBV12-4 and TRBJ1-5, with D possibly matching TRBD1 (5 bases). The CDR3 has 17 amino acids. Trimming took 0 bases from V and 1 from J, leaving 13 bases between them. The CDR3 region has the DNA TGTGCCAGCAGTTTAGCGCTAAGGGGTAAGAGCAATCAGCCCCAGCATTTT. Its protein product is CASSLALRGKSNQPQHF.

The rearrangement joins TRBV18 to TRBJ2-1; D uncertain. Germline CDR1 KGHSH, CDR2 LQKENI. With 4 bases removed from V and 7 bases from J, the gap between germline ends came to 17 bases. CDR3 length equals 15 residues. The CDR3: CASSRINRPENEQFF. CDR3 nucleotide sequence: TGTGCCAGCTCACGAATCAACAGACCCGAGAATGAGCAGTTCTTC.

This clonotype has ten or more counts. The V and J genes are TRBV15 and TRBJ2-1; no clear D gene. V gave up 3 bases and J gave up 6 bases, with 6 bases separating them. The CDR3 loop spans 12 amino acids. CDR1 LNHNV and CDR2 YYDKDF come from the germline V gene (reference sequence). The CDR3 DNA reads as TGTGCCACCAGCAGGGGCTCCAATGAGCAGTTCTTC. Translation gives CATSRGSNEQFF. Based on the CDR3 plus reference TRBV15 and TRBJ2-1, the full variable domain is DAMVIQNPRYQVTQFGKPVTLSCSQTLNHNVMYWYQQKSSQAPKLLFHYYDKDFNNEADTPDNFQSRRPNTSFCFLDIRSPGLGDTAMYLCATSRGSNEQFFGPGTRLTVL.

This clonotype was seen many times. The gene calls are TRBV6-5 and TRBJ1-4; the D gene is possibly TRBD1 (6 bases). The CDR3 length is 18 residues. Per germline, CDR1 MNHEY and CDR2 SVGAGI. V shed 0 bases and J shed 0 bases, with 14 bases lying between them. CDR3 region: CASSYSTWGQATNEKLFF. CDR3 sequence (DNA): TGTGCCAGCAGTTACTCGACGTGGGGGCAGGCAACTAATGAAAAACTGTTTTTT.

This clonotype was seen a handful of times. The chain links TRBV6-5 to TRBJ2-2; maybe TRBD2 (5 bases). The germline V gene has CDR1 MNHEY and CDR2 SVGAGI. V was clipped by 5 bases and J by 6 bases, with 10 bases between them. The CDR3 is 13 residues long. CDR3 nucleotide sequence: TGTGCCAGCAGTGTACTAGTCGCCGGGGAGCTGTTTTTT. It codes for CASSVLVAGELFF.

Points on this clonotype: One end of the junction does not line up with germline, which may come from a read error. The chain is built from TRBV12-3 or TRBV12-4 and TRBJ2-1, with a possible D match to TRBD1 (5 bases). The CDR3 is made up of 13 amino acids. The CDR3 region is CASSPDTYNEPFF. The CDR3, as DNA: TGTGCCAGCAGTCCGGACACGTACAATGAGCCGTTCTTC.

This clonotype has a count of ten or more. V gene TRBV20-1 combines with J gene TRBJ2-5; TRBD1 agrees at 7 bases. Germline loops: CDR1 DFQATT, CDR2 SNEGSKA (reference sequence). The V gene end was trimmed by 1 base and the J gene end by 2 bases; junction bases not matched to a gene: 1. CDR3 length: 13 residues. Here the CDR3 DNA reads TGCAGTGCTAGAGGGGGACAGCAAGAGACCCAGTACTTC. Amino acid sequence: CSARGGQQETQYF.

This chain uses TRBV7-3 with TRBJ2-2; no definite D call. CDR1 is SGHTA and CDR2 is FQGTGA in the germline V gene. V lost 5 bases to trimming and J lost 4 bases, with 14 bases between them. This CDR3 region has 15 residues. For the CDR3, the DNA is TGTGCCAGCAGCGCGGACGAGAGCTCCACCGGGGAGCTGTTTTTT. The encoded protein is CASSADESSTGELFF.

The chain recombines TRBV6-2 or TRBV6-3 with TRBJ2-7; 8 bases fit TRBD1. This CDR3 is 17 amino acids long. V lost 7 bases and J lost 5; bases outside the gene matches: 19. Germline V gene sequence: CDR1 MNHEY, CDR2 SVGEGT. This chain's CDR3 is CASIHGAYDPGQDEQYV. The CDR3 region has the DNA TGTGCCAGCATCCATGGGGCTTACGACCCGGGACAGGACGAGCAGTACGTC.

There are many counts of this clonotype. Written as DNA, the CDR3 is TGCAGTGCTAGAATTGGGACTAGCGGATCCCAAGAGACCCAGTACTTC. It yields the protein CSARIGTSGSQETQYF. This rearrangement joins TRBV20-1 to TRBJ2-5; 11 positions agree with TRBD2. Trimming removed 2 bases from V and 1 base from J; junction bases left unmatched: 6. The length of the CDR3 is 16 residues. Germline assignment: CDR1 DFQATT and CDR2 SNEGSKA (reference sequence).

This clonotype has ten or more counts. This chain links TRBV20-1 with TRBJ1-5; 7 nucleotides match TRBD1. Per the germline V gene, CDR1 is DFQATT and CDR2 is SNEGSKA (reference sequence). The CDR3 contains 16 residues. V shed 3 bases and J 2 bases; nucleotides not matched to a gene: 10. Here the CDR3 reads CSARSRGGWGNQPQHF. DNA for the CDR3: TGCAGTGCTAGGTCCAGGGGGGGGTGGGGCAATCAGCCCCAGCATTTT.

On this clonotype itself: Relative to the germline gene, one junction end is altered; a read error may explain this. The rearrangement uses TRBV5-1 and TRBJ2-1, with D perhaps TRBD1 (5 bases). Germline loops: CDR1 SGHRS, CDR2 YFSETQ. The CDR3 has 12 residues. CDR3 sequence (DNA): TGCGCCAGCAGAGACAGCTACGATGAGCAGTTCTTC. Its translation is CASRDSYDEQFF.

There are many counts of this clonotype. The chain carries TRBV5-6 and TRBJ1-5; D not resolved. The CDR3 spans 14 residues. The V end was cut by 3 bases, the J end by 0 bases, with 7 bases between. Germline V gene sequence: CDR1 SGHDT, CDR2 YYEEEE. The chain's CDR3 is CASSSADSNQPQHF. As DNA, the CDR3 is TGTGCCAGCAGCTCGGCAGATAGCAATCAGCCCCAGCATTTT.

This clonotype has more than one count but fewer than ten. The chain links TRBV15 to TRBJ1-1; D gene ambiguous. The CDR3 length is 15 residues. V was shortened by 0 bases and J by 1 base, with 9 bases between the two germline ends. Germline V gene lookup returns CDR1 LNHNV and CDR2 YYDKDF (reference sequence). The DNA for the CDR3 is TGTGCCACCAGCAGAGATCCGCAGCAGAACACTGAAGCTTTCTTT. It encodes CATSRDPQQNTEAFF.

This clonotype was recorded many times. This chain joins TRBV20-1 and TRBJ2-7, with TRBD1 identical over 8 bases. V gave up 5 bases and J gave up 5 bases; unmatched junction bases: 11. The CDR3 contains 14 residues. Germline assignment: CDR1 DFQATT and CDR2 SNEGSKA (reference sequence). The CDR3 sequence is CSACGQGPPHEQYF. CDR3 in DNA: TGCAGTGCTTGCGGACAGGGACCCCCCCACGAGCAGTACTTC.

The V gene is TRBV25-1, the J gene TRBJ2-7; TRBD2 aligns across 7 bases. V shed 11 bases and J 3 bases; nucleotides not matched to a gene: 19. The CDR3 runs to 16 residues. The germline V gene has CDR1 MGHDK and CDR2 SYGVNS. The CDR3 region has the DNA TGTGCCGCGGGGAGAATATCGATGGGGGGGTACTACGAGCAGTACTTC. This codes for CAAGRISMGGYYEQYF.